This TCR beta chain came from a study of chemoradiotherapy in HPV16-positive cancers. Sequencing used immunoSEQ multiplex PCR; TCRdb keeps in-frame clones, though not all of them. The table records about 25,000 clones, more than 80% of them present only once. The material sequenced was blood, taken from a patient who underwent chemoradiotherapy. The receptor was derived from a human donor with HPV-associated anogenital cancer.

The CDR3 here is CASTGMELNYGYTF. For the CDR3, the DNA is TGTGCCAGCACAGGGATGGAACTCAACTATGGCTACACCTTC. The chain carries TRBV6-1 and TRBJ1-2; possible D gene TRBD1, 5 bases. CDR1 MNHNS and CDR2 SASEGT come from the germline V gene. The CDR3 consists of 14 residues. Deletions cut 7 bases from V and 2 bases from J, with 14 bases between.